This entry concerns a single T cell receptor beta chain. Its antigen is unknown. The record originates from a study of T and B cells in COVID-19 patients. Study-wide background: Of about 20 active-infection patients, approximately 17 carried comorbidities linked to unfavorable COVID-19 outcome. Study-wide findings and caveats: The recovered cohort had thousands of exclusive TCR clusters, including just over 30 low generation probability clusters.

BIOMED2 TRB-A/B primer pools were used in multiplex TRB PCR. TCRdb reprocessed the multiplex PCR reads via MiXCR and lists one record per CDR3 protein. Of some 8,100 distinct CDR3 sequences listed, about 26% are singletons. Per the germline V gene, CDR1 is KGHDR and CDR2 is SFDVKD. This CDR3 is built from 15 residues. V lost 7 bases and J lost 1; bases outside the gene matches: 7. TRB was amplified from around 250-460 ng of blood genomic DNA. Material: blood. The chain combines TRBV24-1 with TRBJ1-1, with 8 bases lining up with TRBD1. The TCR sequence derives from a human donor who had recovered from COVID-19. CDR3 in DNA: TGTGCCACCAGGGGGACAGGCCACGGGAACACTGAAGCTTTCTTT. It specifies CATRGTGHGNTEAFF.